The rows below give T cell receptor beta chains drawn from one sample of a study of cytomegalovirus exposure and HLA in healthy donors. TCRdb's copy holds only in-frame clones and misses some; the assay was immunoSEQ multiplex PCR. The sample carries fewer than 150,000 clones, roughly 80% recorded once. The sample taken for sequencing was PBMCs. Receptor source: a woman aged 45 to 65 in good health and CMV-seronegative. CDR3s include the opening cysteine and the closing phenylalanine or tryptophan. The D gene is left open where the match is weak. Clone sizes are given selectively: once, few, many, or a class where the clone is expanded.

J gene	CDR3 length	D gene	clone size	V gene	CDR3 protein	CDR3 DNA
TRBJ2-3	13	TRBD1	.	TRBV29-1	CSVEWTGVDTQYF	TGCAGCGTTGAATGGACAGGGGTCGATACGCAGTATTTT
TRBJ2-5	16	TRBD1	.	TRBV7-7	CASSFASTGGSETQYF	TGTGCTAGCAGTTTCGCCTCGACAGGGGGTTCGGAGACCCAGTACTTC
TRBJ1-2	13	.	.	TRBV6-5	CASSYSAGEGYTF	TGTGCCAGCAGTTACTCGGCAGGGGAGGGCTACACCTTC
TRBJ2-1	15	TRBD1	.	TRBV5-1	CASSPGQGSYNEQFF	TGCGCCAGCAGCCCAGGACAGGGGAGCTACAATGAGCAGTTCTTC
TRBJ2-7	15	TRBD1	.	TRBV15	CATSGRTGGSYEQYF	TGTGCCACCAGCGGCCGAACAGGGGGCAGCTACGAGCAGTACTTC
TRBJ2-5	13	TRBD1	.	TRBV25-1	CASRPTGYETQYF	TGTGCCAGCAGGCCGACAGGGTACGAGACCCAGTACTTC
TRBJ2-5	15	TRBD2	few	TRBV6-6	CASSHENSGGSEQYF	TGTGCCAGCAGTCACGAAAATAGCGGGGGAAGTGAGCAGTACTTC
TRBJ2-1	16	.	once	TRBV5-6	CASSLVGLYSYNEQFF	TGTGCCAGCAGCTTGGTGGGGCTTTACTCCTACAATGAGCAGTTCTTC
TRBJ2-6	18	.	few	TRBV5-6	CASSLVGQIHSGANVLTF	TGTGCCAGCAGCTTGGTTGGACAGATTCACTCTGGGGCCAACGTCCTGACTTTC
TRBJ2-6	13	.	.	TRBV28	CASNPGGANVLTF	TGTGCCAGCAACCCGGGGGGGGCCAACGTCCTGACTTTC
TRBJ2-7	12	.	few	TRBV6-5	CASSYSSSEQYF	TGTGCCAGCAGTTACTCAAGTTCCGAGCAGTACTTC